This TCR beta chain originates from a study of response to subunit inactivated influenza vaccine. General study findings and limits: Authors suggested each seasonal influenza vaccination recruits few new T cells.

In its sample, this clonotype was seen many times. Its antigen is not known. TCRdb reprocessed the RT-PCR reads via MiXCR and lists one record per CDR3 protein. This sample has about half a million distinct CDR3 sequences; approximately 7.1% occur once, and the top ten carry 10% to 15%. The germline V gene has CDR1 DFQATT and CDR2 SNEGSKA (reference sequence). The CDR3 length is 18 residues. V was clipped by 0 bases and J by 7 bases; unmatched bases: 9. This chain joins TRBV20-1 and TRBJ2-1, with TRBD2 matching 16 bases. The sequences come from PBMCs from blood, collected less than 30 months after vaccination. The sequence derives from a man aged 45-69 years who received an inactivated influenza vaccine. The CDR3 DNA reads as TGCAGTGCTAGAGAGCGACCGGGACTAGCGGGAGGGGTGAATGAGCAGTTCTTC. Translation gives CSARERPGLAGGVNEQFF.